This T cell receptor beta chain came from a study of T-cell reconstitution after alpha-beta-depleted transplantation in children. Library preparation (for TCRbeta) was performed with unique molecular identifiers. From the PCR reads, TCRdb called clonotypes with MiXCR, one entry per CDR3 protein. The data hold 170,000 or so distinct CDR3 sequences, with approximately 6.8% observed a single time. This clonotype was seen a handful of times. The V gene lost 1 base and the J gene lost 5 bases, with 18 bases spanning the gap. The CDR3 runs 16 residues. Germline V CDR1 and CDR2: DFQATT, SNEGSKA (reference sequence).

The chain carries TRBV20-1 and TRBJ2-1, with no clear D. This receptor was obtained from a human donor who donated a stem cell graft to a child with Wiskott-Aldrich syndrome. Specimen: PBMCs from the stem cell graft donor, collected from the stem cell graft. DNA for the CDR3: TGCAGTGCTAGAGCCCTGACCCTTTCCTATCACAATGAGCAGTTCTTC. Translating gives CSARALTLSYHNEQFF.